Reported below is one T cell receptor beta chain. The germline gives CDR1 MDHEN, CDR2 SYDVKM. Trimming cost V 5 bases and J 5 bases, with 24 bases left between them. There are 17 residues in the CDR3. This sample was taken from a study of blood T cell repertoires in COVID-19. Profiling relied on immunoSEQ multiplex PCR, and the TCRdb table lists in-frame clones only, not all of them. The sample holds 110,000 or so clones; roughly 84% are singletons and the top ten take roughly 8.2%. Specimen: peripheral blood. This TCR derives from an elderly woman with active or convalescent COVID-19. This chain connects TRBV28 to TRBJ1-1; D gene unclear. The CDR3 sequence: CASSPLGEGRKKTEAFF. Here the CDR3 DNA reads TGTGCCAGCAGTCCCCTGGGTGAGGGAAGGAAGAAGACTGAAGCTTTCTTT.